This TCR beta chain was retrieved from a study of cytotoxic CD8 clonotypes in ibrutinib-treated CLL. The study's findings and limits: Clonality increased with ibrutinib response but returned toward baseline at progression. Private clonotypes, not public ones, expanded at ibrutinib response.

Sequenced by immunoSEQ multiplex PCR; TCRdb stores in-frame clones only, minus some. The sample has about 50,000 clones; approximately 75% are singletons. Germline CDR1 reads MNHEY; CDR2 reads SMNVEV (reference sequence). Trimming removed 3 bases from V and 5 bases from J, with 10 bases in between. The CDR3 is 13 amino acids. Regarding this clone: Its antigen is as yet unknown.

This clonotype was sampled from a human donor with chronic lymphocytic leukemia. V gene TRBV27 combines with J gene TRBJ1-2; D remains ambiguous. The sequencing used PBMCs, collected after 12 months of ibrutinib treatment. The CDR3 sequence: CASSLRGGYGYTF. The CDR3, as DNA: TGTGCCAGCAGTTTGCGGGGAGGGTATGGCTACACCTTC.